The rows below give T cell receptor beta chains drawn from one sample of a study of post-analysis software for immune sequencing data. A single record per CDR3 protein comes from TCRdb applying MiXCR to the PCR reads. The sample holds hundreds of thousands of distinct CDR3 sequences, about 53% seen once. The sequenced sample was blood. These receptors originate from a girl under 18 with multiple sclerosis. CDR3s include the opening cysteine and the closing phenylalanine or tryptophan. The order of the fields is clone size, D gene, CDR3 length, V gene, J gene, CDR3 DNA, CDR3 protein. The D gene is left open where the match is weak. Expanded clones get a size class; other rows say once, few or many, or leave the size out.

size: -
D: -
length: 13
V: TRBV20-1
J: TRBJ2-5
DNA: TGCAGTGCTAGAGATTGGGGTGGGGAGACCCAGTACTTC
CDR3: CSARDWGGETQYF

size: few
D: -
length: 14
V: TRBV18
J: TRBJ2-5
DNA: TGTGCCAGCTCACCGTTGGCAGGGGAAGAGACCCAGTACTTC
CDR3: CASSPLAGEETQYF

size: -
D: TRBD1
length: 15
V: TRBV7-2
J: TRBJ2-3
DNA: TGTGCCAGCAGCTCCAGGACAGGGTGGGGGGATACGCAGTATTTT
CDR3: CASSSRTGWGDTQYF

size: -
D: -
length: 14
V: TRBV7-9
J: TRBJ1-1
DNA: TGTGTCAGCAGCTTATCCAGGGGTGTCACTGAAGCTTTCTTT
CDR3: CVSSLSRGVTEAFF

size: few
D: -
length: 15
V: TRBV4-2
J: TRBJ2-4
DNA: TGTGCCAGCAACTCACTCGGGCCGGGCGTAGGCATTCAGTACTTC
CDR3: CASNSLGPGVGIQYF

size: -
D: -
length: 17
V: TRBV3-1
J: TRBJ2-1
DNA: TGTGCCAGCAGCCAAGTGGGGAGTTCCTGGGCCTACAATGAGCAGTTCTTC
CDR3: CASSQVGSSWAYNEQFF

size: -
D: TRBD2
length: 14
V: TRBV20-1
J: TRBJ2-7
DNA: TGCAGTGCCCAGCGGGAGGGCCGACCCTACGAGCAGTACTTC
CDR3: CSAQREGRPYEQYF

size: -
D: TRBD2
length: 17
V: TRBV5-1
J: TRBJ2-7
DNA: TGCGCCAGCAGCCCCCGACTAGCGGGGGGCCCCGAAGAGGAGCAGTACTTC
CDR3: CASSPRLAGGPEEEQYF

size: -
D: TRBD1
length: 13
V: TRBV7-2
J: TRBJ1-2
DNA: TGTGCCAGCAGATTCGACAGGGGAGGCGGCTACACCTTC
CDR3: CASRFDRGGGYTF

size: -
D: -
length: 15
V: TRBV19
J: TRBJ2-6
DNA: TGTGCCAGTAGTTCCCAACCCGGGGGCTCCAACGTCCTGACTTTC
CDR3: CASSSQPGGSNVLTF

size: -
D: -
length: 13
V: TRBV3-1
J: TRBJ2-7
DNA: TGTGCCAGCAGCCAAGAGCAGATCTACGAGCAGTACTTC
CDR3: CASSQEQIYEQYF

size: few
D: -
length: 13
V: TRBV6-6
J: TRBJ1-2
DNA: TGTGCCAGCAGTCCCCGGGACGGCTATGGCTACACCTTC
CDR3: CASSPRDGYGYTF

size: -
D: -
length: 14
V: TRBV5-1
J: TRBJ2-7
DNA: TGCGCCGCCACGGAAGGGAAGGGTCCCTACGAGCAGTACTTC
CDR3: CAATEGKGPYEQYF

size: few
D: -
length: 16
V: TRBV29-1
J: TRBJ2-7
DNA: TGCAGCGTAGTACAGGGTGCAGCCCGGTCAAGCTACGAGCAGTACTTC
CDR3: CSVVQGAARSSYEQYF

size: few
D: TRBD1
length: 16
V: TRBV12-3/TRBV12-4
J: TRBJ2-1
DNA: TGTGCCAGCAGTTGGACCGGGACAGGGGGCTGGGGTGAGCAGTTCTTC
CDR3: CASSWTGTGGWGEQFF

size: -
D: -
length: 16
V: TRBV7-2
J: TRBJ2-1
DNA: TGTGCCAGCAGCTTAGAATGGGGGAGACGCTACAATGAGCAGTTCTTC
CDR3: CASSLEWGRRYNEQFF

size: -
D: TRBD1
length: 13
V: TRBV12-3/TRBV12-4
J: TRBJ1-2
DNA: TGTGCCAACAGAGGGACAGGCAACTATGGCTACACCTTC
CDR3: CANRGTGNYGYTF

size: -
D: TRBD2
length: 16
V: TRBV12-3/TRBV12-4
J: TRBJ2-1
DNA: TGTGCCAGCACCCCTAGCGGGTACAGTGCCTACAATGAGCAGTTCTTC
CDR3: CASTPSGYSAYNEQFF

size: -
D: -
length: 14
V: TRBV5-6
J: TRBJ2-4
DNA: TGTGCCAGCAGGCACAGTGGGGCCAAAAACATTCAGTACTTC
CDR3: CASRHSGAKNIQYF

size: -
D: -
length: 15
V: TRBV11-2
J: TRBJ2-5
DNA: TGTGCCAGCAGCTTAGATGTTCCGCGGGCAAAGACCCAGTACTTC
CDR3: CASSLDVPRAKTQYF

size: few
D: -
length: 17
V: TRBV15
J: TRBJ2-4
DNA: TGTGCCACCAGCAGTCCTCCACTGATCGGAGCCAAAAACATTCAGTACTTC
CDR3: CATSSPPLIGAKNIQYF

size: few
D: -
length: 14
V: TRBV7-9
J: TRBJ2-1
DNA: TGTGCCAGCAGCTTGGGGACCCGGAGGAATGAGCAGTTCTTC
CDR3: CASSLGTRRNEQFF

size: few
D: TRBD1
length: 15
V: TRBV28
J: TRBJ1-2
DNA: TGTGCCAGCAGCTCCCCCAGGGGACAGCGAAGGGGCTACACCTTC
CDR3: CASSSPRGQRRGYTF

size: -
D: -
length: 14
V: TRBV12-3/TRBV12-4
J: TRBJ2-7
DNA: TGTGTCAGCAGTTTACACCGGGAAGGGTACGAGCAGTACTTC
CDR3: CVSSLHREGYEQYF

size: -
D: -
length: 12
V: TRBV7-2
J: TRBJ2-5
DNA: TGTGCCAGCGGCAAAGCATCCCGTGAGCAGTACTTC
CDR3: CASGKASREQYF

size: once
D: TRBD2
length: 19
V: TRBV15
J: TRBJ2-1
DNA: TGTGCCACCAGCAGAGTCCTGGGACTAGCGGGGGGCCCCCACAATGAGCAGTTCTTC
CDR3: CATSRVLGLAGGPHNEQFF

size: -
D: -
length: 13
V: TRBV2
J: TRBJ2-7
DNA: TGTGCCAGCCACCTTGAGGGGGCCTACGAGCAGTACTTC
CDR3: CASHLEGAYEQYF